This paragraph reports one TCR beta chain. TCRdb recomputed calls from the RT-PCR reads with MiXCR, one row per CDR3 protein. The sample lists 84,000 or so distinct CDR3 sequences, 48% seen once, with roughly two thirds in the top ten. Germline CDR1 SGHNT, CDR2 YYREEE (reference sequence). V was pared by 5 bases and J by 3 bases, with 3 bases of the junction left unmatched. The CDR3 totals 14 residues. The sample is drawn from a study of patients and donors after allogeneic stem cell transplantation. The J gene is TRBJ1-4, the V gene TRBV5-4, with TRBD1 matching 8 bases. Material: blood, either unsorted or a sorted T cell fraction (not recorded which). The sequence was collected from a human donor who was either an allogeneic HSCT recipient or a stem cell or donor lymphocyte infusion donor (not recorded which). It is not recorded whose cells these are; they may come from a transplant donor. The CDR3 DNA follows: TGTGCCAGCAGTCGACAGGGGTCTAATGAAAAACTGTTTTTT. This gives the protein CASSRQGSNEKLFF.